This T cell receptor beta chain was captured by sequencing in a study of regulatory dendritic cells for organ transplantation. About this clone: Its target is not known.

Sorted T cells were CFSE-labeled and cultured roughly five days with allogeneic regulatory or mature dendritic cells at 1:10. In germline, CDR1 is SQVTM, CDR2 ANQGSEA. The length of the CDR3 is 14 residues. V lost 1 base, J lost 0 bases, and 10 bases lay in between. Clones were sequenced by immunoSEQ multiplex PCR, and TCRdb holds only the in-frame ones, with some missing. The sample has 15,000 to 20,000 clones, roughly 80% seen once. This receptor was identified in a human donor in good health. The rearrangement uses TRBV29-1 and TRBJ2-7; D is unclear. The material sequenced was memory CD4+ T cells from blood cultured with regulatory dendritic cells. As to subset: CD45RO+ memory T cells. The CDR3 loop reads CSVEGLHNSYEQYF. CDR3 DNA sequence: TGCAGCGTTGAAGGTTTGCACAACTCCTACGAGCAGTACTTC.